This is a list of T cell receptor beta chains from one sample in a study of Ad26.COV2.S vaccination and SARS-CoV-2 variants. Sequencing was performed with immunoSEQ multiplex PCR; in TCRdb, only in-frame clones are kept and a portion is missing. Among roughly 400,000 clones listed, 89% were seen once. The sequencing used peripheral blood, collected in a trial of Ad26.COV2.S vaccine versus placebo. The source of these receptors is a person aged 18 to 65 who received the Ad26.COV2.S COVID-19 vaccine or a placebo. The CDR3 runs from the conserved cysteine through the conserved F or W. Each record gives: V gene, CDR3 protein.

TRBV28 | CASSFIRGGEFYSGNTIYF
TRBV7-2 | CASNVLAGGDTQYF
TRBV11-3 | CASSFTSGRGETQYF
TRBV18 | CASSSRTGTGNYEQYF
TRBV30 | CASIASVHLTGELFF
TRBV6-2/TRBV6-3 | CASSYSRTSGPPYNEQFF
TRBV29-1 | CSVSQGAFGANVLTF
TRBV5-8 | CASSPSGLVKSYNEQFF
TRBV20-1 | CSAAAGRRAFF
TRBV28 | CASALGKETQYF
TRBV28 | CASSLLGQTYGYTF
TRBV15 | CATSARTGTYNEQFF
TRBV29-1 | CSVEDPKRPEAFF
TRBV5-1 | CASSPREGEQFF
TRBV6-1 | CASSEELGNTIYF
TRBV6-5 | CASYGHSAYEQYF
TRBV4-2 | CASSQLEGGATYEQYF
TRBV7-8 | CASSLAVRAGPGGYTF
TRBV3-1/TRBV3-2 | CASSLGTGVGTEAFF
TRBV24-1 | CATSDPGEGYGYTF
TRBV29-1 | CSVEQGVYTEAFF
TRBV30 | CACWTSSSYEQYF
TRBV30 | CAWSEGPNQPQHF
TRBV7-9 | CASSARGLAGPYNEQFF
TRBV30 | CAWSAGHLRADTQYF
TRBV15 | CATSTGSGANVLTF
TRBV30 | CAWSASGGADEQYF
TRBV7-9 | CASSTLAGGTDTQYF
TRBV2 | CASSNPGHRNEKLFF
TRBV19 | CASSIVGESEQYF
TRBV6-6 | CASRIELLANYGYTF
TRBV5-8 | CASSHGRVATNEKLFF